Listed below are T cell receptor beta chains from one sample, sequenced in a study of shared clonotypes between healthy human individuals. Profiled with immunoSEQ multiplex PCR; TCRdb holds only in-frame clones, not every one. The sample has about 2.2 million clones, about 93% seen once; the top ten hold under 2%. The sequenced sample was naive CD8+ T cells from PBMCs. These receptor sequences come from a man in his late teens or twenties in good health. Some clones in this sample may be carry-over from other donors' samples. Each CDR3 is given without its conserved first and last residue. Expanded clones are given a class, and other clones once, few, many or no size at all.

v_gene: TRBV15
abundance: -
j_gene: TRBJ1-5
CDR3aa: ATSRVTNQPQH

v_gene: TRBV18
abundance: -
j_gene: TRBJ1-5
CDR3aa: ASSPGSIRDVTNQPQH

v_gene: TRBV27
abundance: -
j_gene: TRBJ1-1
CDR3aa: ASSLSGYSNTEAF

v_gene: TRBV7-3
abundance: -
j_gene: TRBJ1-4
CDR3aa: ASSPTGRINEKLF

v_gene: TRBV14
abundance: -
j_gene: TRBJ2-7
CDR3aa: ASSPGLGTYEQY

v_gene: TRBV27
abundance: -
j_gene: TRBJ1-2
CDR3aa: ASRINPGQGIDGYT

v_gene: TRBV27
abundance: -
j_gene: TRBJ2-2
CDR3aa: ASGQRNTGELF

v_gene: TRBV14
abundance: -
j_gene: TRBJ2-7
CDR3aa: ASSLDHYEQY

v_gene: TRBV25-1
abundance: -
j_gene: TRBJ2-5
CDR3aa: ASSEYQQGKETQY

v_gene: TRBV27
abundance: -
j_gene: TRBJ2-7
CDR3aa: ASGVNRDLEQY

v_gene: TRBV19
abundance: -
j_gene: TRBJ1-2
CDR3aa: ASSTRGLPIGNGYT

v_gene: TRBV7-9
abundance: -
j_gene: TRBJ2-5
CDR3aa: ASSPQRETQY

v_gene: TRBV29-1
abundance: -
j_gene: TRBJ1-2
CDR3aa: SGLTGDNYGYT

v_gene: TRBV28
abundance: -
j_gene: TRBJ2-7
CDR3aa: ASSADRGYEQY

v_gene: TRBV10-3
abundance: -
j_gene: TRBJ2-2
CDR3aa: ATRTGNTGELF

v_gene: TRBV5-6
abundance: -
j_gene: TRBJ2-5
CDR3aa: ASSSWTGRQTQY

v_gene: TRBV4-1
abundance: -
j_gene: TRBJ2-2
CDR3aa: ASSQLTGRVGELF

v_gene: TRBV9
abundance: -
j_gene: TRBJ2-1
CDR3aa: ASSVGGGLVHEQF

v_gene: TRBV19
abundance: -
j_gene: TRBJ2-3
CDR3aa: ASSFWTGSTDTQY

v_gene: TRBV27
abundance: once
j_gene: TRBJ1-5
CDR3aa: ASSQRQINQPQH

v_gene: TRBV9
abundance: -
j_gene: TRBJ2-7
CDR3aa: ASSATSRDSLYEQY

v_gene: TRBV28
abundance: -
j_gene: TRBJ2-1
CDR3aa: ASMLETTSIYNEQF

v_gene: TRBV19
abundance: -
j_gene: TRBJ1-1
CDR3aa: ASSTGGNTEAF

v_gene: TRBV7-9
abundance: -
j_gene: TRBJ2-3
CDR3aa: ASSSSSARKPTDTQY

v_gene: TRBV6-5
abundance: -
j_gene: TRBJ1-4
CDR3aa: ASSQTGGNEKLF

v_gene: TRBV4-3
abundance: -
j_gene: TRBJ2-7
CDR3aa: ASSQVTGTYYEQY

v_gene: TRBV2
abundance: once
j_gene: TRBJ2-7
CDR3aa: ASRDRGLPYEQY

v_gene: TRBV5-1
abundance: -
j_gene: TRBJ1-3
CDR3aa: ASSVPQGAGFGNTIY

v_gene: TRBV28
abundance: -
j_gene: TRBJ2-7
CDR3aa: ASTGTPYEQY

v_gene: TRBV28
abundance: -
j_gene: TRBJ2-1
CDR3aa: ASSPGGEQF

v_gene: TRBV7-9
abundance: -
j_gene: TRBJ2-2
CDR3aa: ASSLAGQPNTGELF

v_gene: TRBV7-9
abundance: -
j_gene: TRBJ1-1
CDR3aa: ASSLAAITEAF

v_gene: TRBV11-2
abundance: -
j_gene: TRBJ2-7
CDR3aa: ASSLAPEGYEQY

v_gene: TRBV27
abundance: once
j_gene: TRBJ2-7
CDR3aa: ASSFVGSSYEQY

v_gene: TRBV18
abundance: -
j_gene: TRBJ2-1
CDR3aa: ASSPPTLVIINEQF

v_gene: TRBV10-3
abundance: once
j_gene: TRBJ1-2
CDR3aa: AISESITVPDGYT

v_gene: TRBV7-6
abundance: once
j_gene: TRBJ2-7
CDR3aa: ASSRTSVFSSYEQY

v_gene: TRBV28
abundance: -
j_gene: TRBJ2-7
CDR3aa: ASSLLAGQSYEQY

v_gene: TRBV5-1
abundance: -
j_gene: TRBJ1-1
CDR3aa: ASSPPGQGPNTEAF

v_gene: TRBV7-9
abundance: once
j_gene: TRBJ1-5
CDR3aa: ASSFSYGVNQPQH

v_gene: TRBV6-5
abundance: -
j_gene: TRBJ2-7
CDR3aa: ASSWASGLPFYEQY

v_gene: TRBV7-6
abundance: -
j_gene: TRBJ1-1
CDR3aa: ASSLATGMNTEAF

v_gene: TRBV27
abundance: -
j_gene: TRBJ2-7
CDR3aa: ASSLTSGLYEQY

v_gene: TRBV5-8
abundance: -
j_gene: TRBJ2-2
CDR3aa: ASSPGGEAGELF

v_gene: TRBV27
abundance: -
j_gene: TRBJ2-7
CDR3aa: ASSSELAGAYEQY

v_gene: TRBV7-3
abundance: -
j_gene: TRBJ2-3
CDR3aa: ASSSSGGPTDTQY

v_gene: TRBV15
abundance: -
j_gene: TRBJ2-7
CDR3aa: ATSRDGAGTPAYEQY

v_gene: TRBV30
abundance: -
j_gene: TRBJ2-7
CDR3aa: AWDGQETYEQY

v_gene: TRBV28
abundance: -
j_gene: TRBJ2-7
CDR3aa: ASSLWVGGKIHEQY

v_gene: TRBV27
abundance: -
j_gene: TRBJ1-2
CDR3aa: ASSLSQPDDDGYT

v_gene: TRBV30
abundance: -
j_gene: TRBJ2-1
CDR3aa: AWSVISGWQF

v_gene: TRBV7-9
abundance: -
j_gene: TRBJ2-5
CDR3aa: ASSKRDEQETQY

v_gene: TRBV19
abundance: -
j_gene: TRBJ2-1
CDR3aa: ASRQGGKYEQF

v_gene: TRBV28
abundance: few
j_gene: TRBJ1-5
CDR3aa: ASSATGLGNQPQH

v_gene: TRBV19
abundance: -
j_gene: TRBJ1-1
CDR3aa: ASSLPRIYGGTEAF